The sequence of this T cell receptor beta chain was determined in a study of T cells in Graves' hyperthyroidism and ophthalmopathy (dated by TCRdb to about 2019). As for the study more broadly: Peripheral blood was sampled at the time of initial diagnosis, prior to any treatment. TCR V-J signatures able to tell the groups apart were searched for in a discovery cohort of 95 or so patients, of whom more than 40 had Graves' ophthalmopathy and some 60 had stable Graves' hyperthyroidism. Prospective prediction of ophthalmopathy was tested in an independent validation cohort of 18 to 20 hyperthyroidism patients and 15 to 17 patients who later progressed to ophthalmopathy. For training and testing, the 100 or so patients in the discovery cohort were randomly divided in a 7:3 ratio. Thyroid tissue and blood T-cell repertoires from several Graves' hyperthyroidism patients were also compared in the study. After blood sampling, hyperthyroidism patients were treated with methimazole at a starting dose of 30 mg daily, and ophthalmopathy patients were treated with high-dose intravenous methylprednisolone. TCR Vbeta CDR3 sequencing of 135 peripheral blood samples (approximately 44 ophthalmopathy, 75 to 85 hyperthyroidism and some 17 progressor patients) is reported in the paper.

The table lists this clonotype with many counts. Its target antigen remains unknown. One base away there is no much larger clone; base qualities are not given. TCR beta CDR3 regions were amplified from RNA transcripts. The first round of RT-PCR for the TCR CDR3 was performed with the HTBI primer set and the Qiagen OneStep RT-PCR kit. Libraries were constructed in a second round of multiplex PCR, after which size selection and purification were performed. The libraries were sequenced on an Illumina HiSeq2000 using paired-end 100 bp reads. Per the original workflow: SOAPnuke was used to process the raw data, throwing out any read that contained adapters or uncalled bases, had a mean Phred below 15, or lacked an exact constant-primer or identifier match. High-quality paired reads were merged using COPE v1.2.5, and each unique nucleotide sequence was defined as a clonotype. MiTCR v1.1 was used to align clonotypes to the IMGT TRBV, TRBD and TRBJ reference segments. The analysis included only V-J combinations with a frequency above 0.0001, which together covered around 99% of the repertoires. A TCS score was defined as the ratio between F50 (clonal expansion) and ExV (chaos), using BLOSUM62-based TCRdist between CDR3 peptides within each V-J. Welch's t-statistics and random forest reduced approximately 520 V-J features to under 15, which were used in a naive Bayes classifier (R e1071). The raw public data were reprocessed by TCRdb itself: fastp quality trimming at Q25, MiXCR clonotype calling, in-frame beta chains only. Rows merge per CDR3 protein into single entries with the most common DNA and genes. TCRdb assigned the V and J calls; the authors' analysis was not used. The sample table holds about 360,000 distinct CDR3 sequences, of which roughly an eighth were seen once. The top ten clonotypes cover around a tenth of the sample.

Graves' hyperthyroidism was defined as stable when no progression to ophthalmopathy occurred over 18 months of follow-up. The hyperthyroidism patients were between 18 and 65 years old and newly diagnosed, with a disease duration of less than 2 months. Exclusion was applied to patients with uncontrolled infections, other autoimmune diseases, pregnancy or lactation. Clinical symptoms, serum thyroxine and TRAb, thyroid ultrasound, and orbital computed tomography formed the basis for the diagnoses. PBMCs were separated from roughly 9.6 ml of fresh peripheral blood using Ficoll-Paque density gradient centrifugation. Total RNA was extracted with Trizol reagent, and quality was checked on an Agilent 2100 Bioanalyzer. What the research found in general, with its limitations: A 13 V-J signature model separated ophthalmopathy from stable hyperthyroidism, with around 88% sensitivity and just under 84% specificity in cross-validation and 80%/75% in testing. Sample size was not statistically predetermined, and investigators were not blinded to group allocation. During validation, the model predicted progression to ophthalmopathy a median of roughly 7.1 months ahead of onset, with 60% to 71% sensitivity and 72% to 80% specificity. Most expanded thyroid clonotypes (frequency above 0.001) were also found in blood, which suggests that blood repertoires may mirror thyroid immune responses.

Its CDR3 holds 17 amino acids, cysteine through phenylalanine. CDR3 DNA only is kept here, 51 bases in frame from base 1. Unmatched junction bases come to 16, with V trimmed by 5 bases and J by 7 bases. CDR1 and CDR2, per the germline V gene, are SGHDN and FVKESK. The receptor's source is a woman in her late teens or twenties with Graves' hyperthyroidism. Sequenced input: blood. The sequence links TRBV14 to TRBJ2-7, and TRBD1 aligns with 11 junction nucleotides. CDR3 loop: CASSFEGPDRGLEEQYF. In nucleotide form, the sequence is TGTGCCAGCAGCTTCGAGGGGCCGGACAGGGGGCTAGAGGAGCAGTACTTC.